The present T cell receptor (beta chain) was sequenced within a study of regulatory T cells in long-lasting Graves disease. Study overall: For under 3 months, newly diagnosed Graves' patients had been taking antithyroid drugs.

Germline loops: CDR1 KGHSH, CDR2 LQKENI. This CDR3 comprises 15 residues. This clonotype was picked up a small number of times. The antigen remains undetermined. Given a much more abundant clone one base away, this may be a read error. Broader study findings: Gene preferences differed: TRBV28, TRBJ1-2, TRBJ2-5 in persistent cases.

Time point reported: newly diagnosed GD, antithyroid drugs for less than 3 months. Generation of the TCR library employed RNA extracted from PBMCs. CDR3 regions were amplified by Arm-PCR using iRepertoire HTBI primers to build TCR beta libraries. TCRdb ran MiXCR on the multiplex PCR reads and lists one entry per CDR3 protein. The table records 400,000 to 550,000 distinct CDR3 sequences, about 17% of them present only once. These same data were also listed under a study on T cells in Graves' hyperthyroidism and ophthalmopathy.

The TCR originated in a woman aged 30 to 39 with Graves disease. This chain links TRBV18 with TRBJ1-1; D is ambiguous. The specimen was peripheral blood mononuclear cells (PBMCs), collected at new diagnosis, from a patient treated with antithyroid drugs. As DNA, the CDR3 is TGTGCCAGCTCACCACTAGTAGGAGGGAGTACTGAAGGTTTCTTT. This codes for CASSPLVGGSTEGFF.